Sequencing of this T cell receptor beta chain was carried out in a study of control samples from healthy donors and cancer patients. Sequencing used immunoSEQ multiplex PCR; TCRdb keeps in-frame clones, though not all of them. This table holds about 82,000 clones, more than 75% found once. Germline V CDR1 and CDR2: PRHDT, FYEKMQ (reference sequence). The CDR3 contains 14 residues. The ends lost 3 bases at V and 11 bases at J; junction bases unmatched: 7. The clonotype originates from a man over 45 in good health. Sequenced input: blood. The V gene is TRBV13, the J gene TRBJ1-6; 7 nucleotides match TRBD1. The CDR3 here is CASSFRGGQAPLHF. The DNA for the CDR3 is TGTGCCAGCAGCTTCAGGGGGGGCCAAGCACCCCTCCACTTT.